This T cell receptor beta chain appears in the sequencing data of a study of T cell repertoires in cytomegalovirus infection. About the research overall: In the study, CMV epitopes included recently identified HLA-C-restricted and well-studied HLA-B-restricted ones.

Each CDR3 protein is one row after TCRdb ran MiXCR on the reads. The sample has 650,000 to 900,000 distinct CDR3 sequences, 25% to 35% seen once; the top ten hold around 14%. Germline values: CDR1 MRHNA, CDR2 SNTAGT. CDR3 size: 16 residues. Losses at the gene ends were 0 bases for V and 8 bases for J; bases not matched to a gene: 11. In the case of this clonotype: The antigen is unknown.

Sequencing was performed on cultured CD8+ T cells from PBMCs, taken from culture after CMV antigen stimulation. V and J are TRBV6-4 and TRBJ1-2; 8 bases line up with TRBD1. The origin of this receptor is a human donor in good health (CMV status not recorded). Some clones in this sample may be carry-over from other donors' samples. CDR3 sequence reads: CASSDSPGQAVRGYTF. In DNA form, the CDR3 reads TGTGCCAGCAGTGACTCACCGGGACAGGCAGTGAGGGGCTACACCTTC.